This entry lists 24 T cell receptor beta chains sequenced from one sample in a study of OX40 agonist ivuxolimab in advanced cancers. Here immunoSEQ multiplex PCR was the method, and the copy in TCRdb shows in-frame clones only, minus some. The sample has some 66,000 clones; over 75% are singletons. The sequenced sample was CD4+ or CD8+ T cells sorted from blood, obtained in a trial of the OX40 agonist ivuxolimab. The receptors shown here come from an adult with an advanced solid tumor such as melanoma, head and neck, liver or kidney cancer.

In this sample, this clone turned up once. The V and J genes are TRBV5-1 and TRBJ1-4; D perhaps matches TRBD1 (5 bases). The CDR3 runs 14 residues. Germline assignment: CDR1 SGHRS and CDR2 YFSETQ. V gave up 2 bases and J gave up 8 bases, with 13 bases separating them. In nucleotides, the CDR3 is TGCGCCAGCAGCTTCGGCAGGGAAGGAGAAAAACTGTTTTTT. This codes for CASSFGREGEKLFF.

This clone occurred a few times. The rearrangement uses TRBV5-1 and TRBJ2-6; maybe TRBD1 (6 bases). CDR1 is SGHRS, CDR2 YFSETQ, per germline. CDR3 length equals 17 residues. The V end was cut by 0 bases, the J end by 0 bases, with 10 bases between. The CDR3 DNA sequence: TGCGCCAGCAGCTTGGTGGGGACAAACTCTGGGGCCAACGTCCTGACTTTC. Amino acid sequence: CASSLVGTNSGANVLTF.

V gene TRBV5-4 combines with J gene TRBJ1-4; D unresolved. The CDR3 spans 11 residues. Trimming shortened V by 1 base and J by 8 bases, and 3 bases separated the two germline ends. Germline V gene lookup returns CDR1 SGHNT and CDR2 YYREEE (reference sequence). The CDR3 region is CASSLREKLFF. In DNA, the CDR3 is TGTGCCAGCAGCTTGAGGGAAAAACTGTTTTTT.

The chain recombines TRBV5-6 with TRBJ1-6; D not certain. Per the germline V gene, CDR1 is SGHDT and CDR2 is YYEEEE. Trimming removed 0 bases at V and 6 bases at J, with 7 bases between. CDR3 length: 14 residues. Written as DNA, the CDR3 is TGTGCCAGCAGCTTGGGGGGAGTTAATTCACCCCTCCACTTT. It specifies CASSLGGVNSPLHF.

This clone was picked up one time. V usage is TRBV5-1 and J usage is TRBJ1-6; D remains unclear. Per the germline V gene, CDR1 is SGHRS and CDR2 is YFSETQ. There are 15 residues in the CDR3. The ends were cut back, 0 bases at V and 0 bases at J, with 4 bases in the middle. CDR3 region: CASSLGSSYNSPLHF. CDR3 bases: TGCGCCAGCAGCTTGGGTAGCTCCTATAATTCACCCCTCCACTTT.

Comment on this clone: At one end the junction does not follow the germline gene, possibly because of a read error. The J gene is TRBJ2-1, the V gene TRBV7-7; TRBD2 matches at 7 bases. This CDR3 contains 17 residues. CDR1 is SSHAT, CDR2 FNYEAQ, per germline (reference sequence). Written as DNA, the CDR3 is TGTGCTAGCAGCCCGGGCGTGGGAGCGGGGTACTACAATGAGCAGTTCTTC. This codes for CASSPGVGAGYYNEQFF.

The V and J genes are TRBV5-8 and TRBJ2-1, with D possibly matching TRBD1 (6 bases). This CDR3 spans 15 amino acids. V gave up 1 base and J gave up 2 bases, with 10 bases separating them. Germline CDR1 reads SGHTS; CDR2 reads YDEGEE. The CDR3 protein is CASSLYEGAYNEQFF. In nucleotides, the CDR3 is TGTGCCAGCAGCTTGTACGAGGGGGCCTACAATGAGCAGTTCTTC.

The V and J genes are TRBV4-3 and TRBJ1-2, with a possible D match to TRBD1 (6 bases). From germline, CDR1 is LGHNA and CDR2 YSLEER. Trimming stripped 0 bases from V and 5 bases from J, with 19 bases between. The CDR3 is 17 residues long. CDR3 bases: TGCGCCAGCAGCCAAGAGACCGGGCCCAGGGGTTTGTATGGCTACACCTTC. This gives the protein CASSQETGPRGLYGYTF.

The chain links TRBV7-2 to TRBJ1-1, with D possibly being TRBD1 (5 bases). Germline V gene sequence: CDR1 SGHTA, CDR2 FQGNSA. V dropped 5 bases and J dropped 2 bases, with 9 bases sitting between them. The CDR3 consists of 13 residues. DNA for the CDR3: TGTGCCAGCAGCATCGGGACCAACACTGAAGCTTTCTTT. Translation: CASSIGTNTEAFF.

In DNA form, the CDR3 reads TGTGCCAGTAGTATTCCCCTTTCGCCCCTCCACTTT. Translated: CASSIPLSPLHF. The chain is built from TRBV19 and TRBJ1-6, with no clear D. The CDR3 has 12 amino acids. The V gene lost 3 bases and the J gene lost 13 bases, with 10 bases spanning the gap. Looked up from germline, CDR1 is LNHDA and CDR2 is SQIVND (reference sequence).

The rearrangement joins TRBV7-6 to TRBJ2-7, with 9 nucleotides matching TRBD1. This CDR3 region has 19 residues. Germline CDR1 reads SGHVS; CDR2 reads FNYEAQ. Unmatched junction bases numbered 19, after V lost 3 bases and J lost 4 bases. The CDR3 region has the DNA TGTGCCAGCAGCTTGCAGGACAGGGGTCCCAAAACACTCTCGTACGAGCAGTACTTC. This sequence encodes CASSLQDRGPKTLSYEQYF. Complete variable domain (other parts from reference TRBV7-6 and TRBJ2-7): GAGVSQSPRYKVTKRGQDVALRCDPISGHVSLYWYRQALGQGPEFLTYFNYEAQQDKSGLPNDRFSAERPEGSISTLTIQRTEQRDSAMYRCASSLQDRGPKTLSYEQYFGPGTRLTVT.

J is TRBJ2-7 and V is TRBV29-1; the D gene is possibly TRBD1 (6 bases). Germline CDR1 reads SQVTM; CDR2 reads ANQGSEA. The CDR3 is made up of 14 amino acids. Between the trimmed V and J ends, which lost 4 bases and 5 bases, there was a span of 18 bases. The DNA of the CDR3 is TGCAGCGTTGGAGGTGCCGGCAGGGGCCACGAGCAGTACTTC. Its protein is CSVGGAGRGHEQYF.

The chain has TRBV27 and TRBJ1-5, with 7 bases lining up with TRBD1. The CDR3 has 15 residues. V lost 1 base to trimming and J lost 2 bases; unmatched junction nucleotides: 2. CDR1 is MNHEY, CDR2 SMNVEV, per germline (reference sequence). The CDR3 here is CASSLFGQGNQPQHF. The CDR3 DNA reads TGTGCCAGCAGTTTATTCGGACAGGGCAATCAGCCCCAGCATTTT.

This clone was found a few times. The rearrangement uses TRBV5-8 and TRBJ1-6; D might be TRBD1 (6 bases). V was shortened by 5 bases and J by 9 bases, with 18 bases between the two germline ends. This CDR3 spans 15 amino acids. Germline values: CDR1 SGHTS, CDR2 YDEGEE. DNA of the CDR3: TGTGCCAGCAGTTCCAATTTAGGGGGGAGTTCACCCCTCCACTTT. It translates to CASSSNLGGSSPLHF.

This chain joins TRBV5-6 and TRBJ1-5; 7 nucleotides agree with TRBD1. The germline CDR1 and CDR2 sequences are SGHDT and YYEEEE. The junction had 7 bases not matched to a gene; V was cut back by 1 base and J by 6 bases. The CDR3 length is 15 residues. The CDR3 spells CASSLLNDRAQPQHF. CDR3 DNA sequence: TGTGCCAGCAGCTTGTTGAACGACAGGGCTCAGCCCCAGCATTTT.

The table lists this clone with a few counts. The CDR3 nucleotides are TGTGCCTGGAGAGAGCAGTGGAACACTGAAGCTTTCTTT. Translation gives CAWREQWNTEAFF. The chain joins TRBV30 to TRBJ1-1; D ambiguous. The CDR3 is 13 amino acids. Germline V CDR1 and CDR2: GTSNPN, SVGIG (reference sequence). Trimming removed 3 bases from V and 1 base from J, with 9 bases in between.

The chain employs TRBV4-1 and TRBJ1-3; TRBD1 agrees at 7 bases. The ends lost 0 bases at V and 3 bases at J; junction bases unmatched: 11. The CDR3 has 18 residues. Germline loops: CDR1 MGHRA, CDR2 YSYEKL. CDR3 DNA: TGCGCCAGCAGCCAAGATCCAGCGAATAGGGGGCTTGGAAACACCATATATTTT. It yields the protein CASSQDPANRGLGNTIYF.

The chain carries TRBV10-1 and TRBJ2-7, with D possibly matching TRBD2 (5 bases). V lost 5 bases, J lost 6 bases, and 8 bases lay in between. Germline values: CDR1 WNHNN, CDR2 SYGVQD (reference sequence). This CDR3 has 11 residues. CDR3 sequence (DNA): TGCGCCAGCAGTCGAGGGCTCGAGCAGTACTTC. Encoded protein: CASSRGLEQYF.

The chain links TRBV10-3 to TRBJ2-7, with unresolved D. This CDR3 has 12 amino acids. Germline CDR1 ENHRY, CDR2 SYGVKD. V dropped 0 bases and J dropped 6 bases, with 6 bases sitting between them. In DNA form, the CDR3 reads TGTGCCATCAGTGAGTCCGGTCGCGAGCAGTACTTC. Its protein product is CAISESGREQYF.

The V call is TRBV7-2, the J call TRBJ2-7; TRBD1 matches 11 bases. V lost 5 bases, J lost 1 base, and 10 bases stayed unmatched. The CDR3 has 17 residues. Germline V lookup: CDR1 SGHTA, CDR2 FQGNSA. The CDR3 loop reads CASSINAGTGGSYEQYF. The CDR3, as DNA: TGTGCCAGCAGCATCAATGCCGGGACAGGGGGTTCCTACGAGCAGTACTTC.

This clone was seen just once. The chain carries TRBV5-5 and TRBJ1-6, with D tentatively TRBD1 (5 bases). The germline V gene encodes CDR1 SGHKS and CDR2 YYEKEE (reference sequence). The CDR3 consists of 16 residues. Trimming removed 4 bases from V and 3 bases from J, with 14 bases in between. CDR3 coding DNA: TGTGCCAGCAGCCAAACCGGGACGGTCTATAATTCACCCCTCCACTTT. Its protein is CASSQTGTVYNSPLHF. Combining the CDR3 with reference TRBV5-5 and TRBJ1-6 gives the whole variable domain DAGVTQSPTHLIKTRGQQVTLRCSPISGHKSVSWYQQVLGQGPQFIFQYYEKEERGRGNFPDRFSARQFPNYSSELNVNALLLGDSALYLCASSQTGTVYNSPLHFGNGTRLTVT.

This clone has only one observation. The chain joins TRBV7-9 to TRBJ1-2; D perhaps matches TRBD1 (5 bases). This CDR3 is built from 15 residues. Trimming took off 1 base at V and 7 bases at J, with 16 bases between the two ends. Germline CDR1 and CDR2: SEHNR and FQNEAQ (reference sequence). The CDR3 loop reads CASSLVSGRVGGYTF. The CDR3 DNA reads TGTGCCAGCAGCTTAGTAAGCGGCAGGGTTGGTGGCTACACCTTC. The full variable domain, with the rest looked up from reference TRBV7-9 and TRBJ1-2, is DTGVSQNPRHKITKRGQNVTFRCDPISEHNRLYWYRQTLGQGPEFLTYFQNEAQLEKSRLLSDRFSAERPKGSFSTLEIQRTEQGDSAMYLCASSLVSGRVGGYTFGSGTRLTVV.

The V and J genes are TRBV5-4 and TRBJ2-5; D possibly matches TRBD1 or TRBD2 (5 bases each). The CDR3 extends over 15 amino acids. Germline V gene data show CDR1 as SGHNT and CDR2 as YYREEE (reference sequence). V gave up 5 bases and J gave up 1 base, with 15 bases separating them. CDR3 DNA: TGTGCCAGCAGTTCTCACGGGACCCTCCAAGAGACCCAGTACTTC. It encodes CASSSHGTLQETQYF.

V usage is TRBV18 and J usage is TRBJ2-4; D might be TRBD2 (5 bases). Trimming left V 0 bases short and J 8 bases short, with 14 bases between. The length of the CDR3 is 15 residues. CDR1 is KGHSH and CDR2 is LQKENI in the germline V gene. The CDR3 spells CASSPPSGFGDIQYF. The CDR3 bases are TGTGCCAGCTCACCACCGTCGGGGTTCGGGGACATTCAGTACTTC. Full variable domain (remainder filled in from reference TRBV18 and TRBJ2-4): NAGVMQNPRHLVRRRGQEARLRCSPMKGHSHVYWYRQLPEEGLKFMVYLQKENIIDESGMPKERFSAEFPKEGPSILRIQQVVRGDSAAYFCASSPPSGFGDIQYFGAGTRLSVL.